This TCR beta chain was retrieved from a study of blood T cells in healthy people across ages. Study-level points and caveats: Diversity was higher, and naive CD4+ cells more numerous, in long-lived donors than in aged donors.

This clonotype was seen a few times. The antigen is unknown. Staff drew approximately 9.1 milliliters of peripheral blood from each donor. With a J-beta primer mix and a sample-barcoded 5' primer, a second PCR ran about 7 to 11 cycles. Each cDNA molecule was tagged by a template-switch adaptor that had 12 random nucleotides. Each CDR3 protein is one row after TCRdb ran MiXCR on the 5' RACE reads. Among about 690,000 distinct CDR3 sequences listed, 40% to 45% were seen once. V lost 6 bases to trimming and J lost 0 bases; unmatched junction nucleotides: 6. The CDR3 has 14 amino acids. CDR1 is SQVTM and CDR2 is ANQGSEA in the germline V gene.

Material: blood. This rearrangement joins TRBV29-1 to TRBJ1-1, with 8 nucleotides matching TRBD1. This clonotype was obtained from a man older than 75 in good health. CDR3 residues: CSVQGQAVNTEAFF. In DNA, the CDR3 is TGCAGCGTCCAGGGACAGGCGGTGAACACTGAAGCTTTCTTT.